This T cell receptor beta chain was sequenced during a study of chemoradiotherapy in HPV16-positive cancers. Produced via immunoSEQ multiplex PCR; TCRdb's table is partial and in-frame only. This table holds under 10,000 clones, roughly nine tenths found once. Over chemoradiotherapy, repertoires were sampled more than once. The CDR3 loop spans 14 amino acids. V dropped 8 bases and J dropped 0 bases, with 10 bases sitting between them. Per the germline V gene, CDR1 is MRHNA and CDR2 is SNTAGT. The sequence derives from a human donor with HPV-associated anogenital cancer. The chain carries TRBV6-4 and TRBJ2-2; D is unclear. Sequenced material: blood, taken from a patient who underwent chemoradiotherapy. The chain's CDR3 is CASAMSTNTGELFF. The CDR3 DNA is TGTGCCAGCGCAATGTCCACGAACACCGGGGAGCTGTTTTTT.